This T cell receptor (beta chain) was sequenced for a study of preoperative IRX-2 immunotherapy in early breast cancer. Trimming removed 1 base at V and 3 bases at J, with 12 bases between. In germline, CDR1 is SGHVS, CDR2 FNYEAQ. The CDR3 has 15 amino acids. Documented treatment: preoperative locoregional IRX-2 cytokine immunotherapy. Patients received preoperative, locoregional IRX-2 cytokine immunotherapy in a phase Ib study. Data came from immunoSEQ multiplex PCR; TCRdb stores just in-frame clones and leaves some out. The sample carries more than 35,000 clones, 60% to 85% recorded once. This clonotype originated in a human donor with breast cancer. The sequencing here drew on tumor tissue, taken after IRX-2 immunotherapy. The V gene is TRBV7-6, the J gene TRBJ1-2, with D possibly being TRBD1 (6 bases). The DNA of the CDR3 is TGTGCCAGCAGCTTAGGTAGAAGGACAGACTATGGCTACACCTTC. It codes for CASSLGRRTDYGYTF.